The next 7 T cell receptor beta chains were all read from a single sample in a study of T cell repertoires in cytomegalovirus infection (dated by TCRdb to the late 2010s). No antigen is known for these receptors. Taken with the paper, the label for treatment or condition translates to: in vitro stimulation with specific CMV peptide epitopes to enrich CMV-specific T cells. Instrument used: Illumina HiSeq 1500. TCRdb cleaned the public reads at Q25 with fastp, built clones with MiXCR and kept in-frame beta chains. CDR3 protein duplicates are merged, each entry listing the most common genes and DNA. The sample records roughly 570,000 distinct CDR3 sequences, approximately 40% of which are singletons. The top ten hold about half of the sample. Source: cultured PBMCs, taken from culture after CMV antigen stimulation. Every receptor here comes from a human donor in good health (CMV status not recorded). Some clones in this sample may be carry-over from other donors' samples.

This clonotype was counted ten times or more. This chain connects TRBV7-2 to TRBJ2-7; 10 nucleotides match TRBD2. This CDR3 is built from 14 residues. CDR1 is SGHTA and CDR2 is FQGNSA in the germline V gene. Losses at the gene ends were 5 bases for V and 4 bases for J; bases not matched to a gene: 5. The CDR3 nucleotides are TGTGCCAGCAGCATTCTAGCGGGAGTTTACGAGCAGTACTTC. It yields the protein CASSILAGVYEQYF.

This clonotype was found a few times. The chain recombines TRBV7-6 with TRBJ2-7; 8 bases fit TRBD2. Germline trimming cut 4 bases from V and 1 base from J; bases unmatched to any gene: 6. Germline V lookup: CDR1 SGHVS, CDR2 FNYEAQ. There are 15 residues in the CDR3. The CDR3 loop reads CASSSLPGGSYEQYF. CDR3 DNA: TGTGCCAGCAGCTCCCTCCCGGGGGGGTCCTACGAGCAGTACTTC. Full variable domain (missing parts from reference TRBV7-6 and TRBJ2-7): GAGVSQSPRYKVTKRGQDVALRCDPISGHVSLYWYRQALGQGPEFLTYFNYEAQQDKSGLPNDRFSAERPEGSISTLTIQRTEQRDSAMYRCASSSLPGGSYEQYFGPGTRLTVT.

The V and J genes are TRBV5-6 and TRBJ2-7, with TRBD1 identical over 7 bases. Germline CDR1 is SGHDT and CDR2 is YYEEEE. This CDR3 comprises 17 residues. Trimming took 1 base from V and 0 from J; bases not matched to a gene: 10. DNA for the CDR3: TGTGCCAGCAGCTTGAGGCCCGCCGGGACAGACTCCTACGAGCAGTACTTC. Amino acids: CASSLRPAGTDSYEQYF.

The genes are TRBV7-6 and TRBJ2-1; D is unclear. Germline loops: CDR1 SGHVS, CDR2 FNYEAQ. Trimming stripped 2 bases from V and 2 bases from J, with 13 bases between. The CDR3 is 16 residues long. CDR3 protein: CASSLFASGTYNEQFF. The CDR3 region has the DNA TGTGCCAGCAGCTTATTTGCTAGTGGGACCTACAATGAGCAGTTCTTC. Full variable domain (remainder filled in from reference TRBV7-6 and TRBJ2-1): GAGVSQSPRYKVTKRGQDVALRCDPISGHVSLYWYRQALGQGPEFLTYFNYEAQQDKSGLPNDRFSAERPEGSISTLTIQRTEQRDSAMYRCASSLFASGTYNEQFFGPGTRLTVL.

This chain links TRBV7-2 with TRBJ2-1; 11 nucleotides match TRBD2. V lost 5 bases, J lost 8 bases, and 5 bases stayed unmatched. Germline values: CDR1 SGHTA, CDR2 FQGNSA. This CDR3 spans 14 amino acids. This CDR3 is CASSVLAGVDEQFF. The CDR3 DNA reads as TGTGCCAGCAGCGTACTAGCGGGAGTCGATGAGCAGTTCTTC.

This clonotype was counted only a few times. In DNA, the CDR3 is TGTGCCAGCACCCCAGCCCGGGACCACAATGAGCAGTTCTTC. This sequence encodes CASTPARDHNEQFF. The chain is built from TRBV12-3 or TRBV12-4 and TRBJ2-1, with D perhaps given as TRBD1 or TRBD2 (5 bases each). V shed 7 bases and J shed 5 bases, with 15 bases lying between them. CDR3 length: 14 amino acids.

This clonotype was counted between two and nine times. The chain couples TRBV20-1 to TRBJ1-5; 7 bases map to TRBD1. This CDR3 contains 14 residues. V was pared by 3 bases and J by 0 bases, with 2 bases of the junction left unmatched. The germline CDR1 and CDR2 sequences are DFQATT and SNEGSKA (reference sequence). CDR3 nucleotide sequence: TGCAGTGCTAGGGGACAGCTTAGCAATCAGCCCCAGCATTTT. Translated: CSARGQLSNQPQHF.